These T cell receptor beta chains were read from a single sample in a study of T-cell memory formation after mild COVID-19. TCRdb redid the calling of the 5' RACE reads with MiXCR, one entry per CDR3 protein. Here the sample spans about 430,000 distinct CDR3 sequences, around 17% being singletons. Sequenced sample: PBMCs or a T cell subset sorted from them (not recorded which). The origin of the receptors is a man in his late teens or twenties who had mild COVID-19 (a few samples of this study predate the infection). Cell type and time point are not known. Both conserved end residues are part of each CDR3. Fields, in order: D gene, V gene, clone size, J gene, CDR3 protein, CDR3 DNA. The D gene is left open where the match is weak. Only part of the rows carry a size: once, few, many, or a class if the clone is expanded.

>TRBD1|TRBV27|many|TRBJ2-5
CASRQGAGETQYF
TGTGCCAGCAGGCAGGGGGCTGGAGAGACCCAGTACTTC
>TRBD1|TRBV7-2|few|TRBJ2-6
CASVRDRGTGANVLTF
TGTGCCAGCGTCCGGGACAGGGGGACAGGGGCCAACGTCCTGACTTTC
>TRBD1|TRBV5-6|NA|TRBJ1-5
CASSSNRGRINQPQHF
TGTGCCAGCAGCTCCAACAGGGGGCGCATCAATCAGCCCCAGCATTTT
>TRBD1|TRBV20-1|NA|TRBJ2-1
CSASEDRVYNEQFF
TGCAGTGCATCGGAGGACAGGGTGTACAATGAGCAGTTCTTC
>TRBD2|TRBV20-1|NA|TRBJ2-7
CSAPSGTSDFHEQYF
TGCAGTGCACCCTCCGGGACTAGCGATTTTCACGAGCAGTACTTC
>TRBD1|TRBV5-6|NA|TRBJ2-7
CASSHRDRASYEQYF
TGTGCCAGCAGCCACCGGGACAGGGCCTCCTACGAGCAGTACTTC
>NA|TRBV5-1|NA|TRBJ2-3
CASSGSGTDTQYF
TGCGCCAGCAGCGGATCAGGCACAGATACGCAGTATTTT
>TRBD1|TRBV4-1|NA|TRBJ2-2
CASSRAGRDRGDGELFF
TGCGCCAGCAGCCGGGCCGGGAGGGACAGGGGGGACGGGGAGCTGTTTTTT
>TRBD2|TRBV6-5|few|TRBJ2-5
CASRVSGAYQETQYF
TGTGCCAGTAGGGTTAGCGGGGCCTACCAAGAGACCCAGTACTTC
>NA|TRBV7-6|few|TRBJ2-7
CASSIAPGEGEQYF
TGTGCCAGCAGCATCGCTCCGGGCGAGGGCGAGCAGTACTTC
>NA|TRBV18|NA|TRBJ2-5
CASSPGGSETQYF
TGTGCCAGCTCACCGGGGGGTAGCGAGACCCAGTACTTC
>TRBD2|TRBV6-6|NA|TRBJ2-7
CASSSYSGTSSYEQYF
TGTGCCAGCAGTAGCTACTCCGGGACTAGCTCCTACGAGCAGTACTTC
>NA|TRBV29-1|NA|TRBJ2-2
CSVVPLAANTGELFF
TGCAGCGTTGTCCCCCTGGCTGCGAACACCGGGGAGCTGTTTTTT
>NA|TRBV5-6|NA|TRBJ2-1
CASSLTLGNEQFF
TGTGCCAGCAGCCTGACACTAGGTAATGAGCAGTTCTTC
>NA|TRBV25-1|few|TRBJ2-2
CASSDSTGNTGELFF
TGTGCCAGCAGTGATTCGACAGGGAACACCGGGGAGCTGTTTTTT
>NA|TRBV7-2|NA|TRBJ2-3
CASSLVGGSDTQYF
TGTGCCAGCAGCTTAGTCGGGGGATCGGATACGCAGTATTTT
>NA|TRBV7-2|NA|TRBJ2-6
CASSIRWGSGANVLTF
TGTGCCAGCAGCATAAGGTGGGGCTCTGGGGCCAACGTCCTGACTTTC
>TRBD2|TRBV7-9|few|TRBJ2-4
CASSPTSGPANIQYF
TGTGCCAGCAGCCCGACTAGCGGGCCTGCAAACATTCAGTACTTC
>TRBD1|TRBV20-1|NA|TRBJ1-2
CSARQGARFDGYTF
TGCAGTGCTAGGCAGGGGGCTCGATTCGATGGCTACACCTTC
>TRBD1|TRBV19|NA|TRBJ2-2
CASVDRGRITGELFF
TGTGCCAGCGTTGACAGGGGGCGGATCACCGGGGAGCTGTTTTTT
>NA|TRBV11-2|few|TRBJ2-2
CASSWFDTGELFF
TGTGCCAGCAGCTGGTTTGACACCGGGGAGCTGTTTTTT
>TRBD2|TRBV5-1|NA|TRBJ2-5
CASTRGWEETQYF
TGCGCCAGCACGCGGGGGTGGGAAGAGACCCAGTACTTC
>NA|TRBV18|few|TRBJ1-4
CASSPSSANEKLFF
TGTGCCAGCTCACCATCGTCGGCGAATGAAAAACTGTTTTTT
>NA|TRBV7-9|NA|TRBJ2-5
CASSSNGPGGPQYF
TGTGCCAGCAGCTCGAACGGCCCCGGAGGACCCCAGTACTTC
>NA|TRBV29-1|NA|TRBJ2-5
CSVAGQETQYF
TGCAGCGTTGCAGGCCAAGAGACCCAGTACTTC
>TRBD2|TRBV6-2/TRBV6-3|few|TRBJ2-1
CASSPVLAEIYNEQFF
TGTGCCAGCAGTCCCGTACTAGCGGAAATCTACAATGAGCAGTTCTTC
>NA|TRBV19|NA|TRBJ1-1
CASSMGGTEAFF
TGTGCCAGTAGTATGGGGGGAACTGAAGCTTTCTTT
>NA|TRBV19|few|TRBJ2-5
CASSTQVPETQYF
TGTGCCAGTAGTACACAGGTCCCGGAGACCCAGTACTTC
>NA|TRBV7-2|NA|TRBJ1-1
CASSLEPRGGTEAFF
TGTGCCAGCAGCTTAGAACCCAGGGGCGGCACTGAAGCTTTCTTT
>TRBD1|TRBV5-1|few|TRBJ2-2
CASSPRGQGATGELFF
TGCGCCAGCAGCCCTCGCGGGCAGGGGGCGACCGGGGAGCTGTTTTTT
>NA|TRBV3-1|NA|TRBJ1-2
CASSPLRGEGYTF
TGTGCCAGCAGCCCCCTTCGGGGGGAGGGCTACACCTTC
>NA|TRBV5-1|NA|TRBJ1-2
CASSLVGQSYGYTF
TGCGCCAGCAGCTTGGTCGGCCAGTCCTATGGCTACACCTTC
>NA|TRBV7-3|once|TRBJ2-2
CASSSIGGPGELFF
TGTGCCAGCAGCTCGATAGGGGGGCCCGGGGAGCTGTTTTTT
>NA|TRBV6-1|few|TRBJ1-5
CASSDYQGIDQPQHF
TGTGCCAGCAGTGACTACCAGGGGATCGATCAGCCCCAGCATTTT
>NA|TRBV7-9|many|TRBJ1-5
CASSTAGGNQPQHF
TGTGCCAGCAGCACCGCGGGCGGCAATCAGCCCCAGCATTTT
>TRBD1|TRBV12-3/TRBV12-4|few|TRBJ2-7
CASSQRQGANEQYF
TGTGCCAGCAGCCAAAGACAGGGGGCCAACGAGCAGTACTTC
>TRBD1|TRBV18|few|TRBJ1-6
CASSLRDGTGGNSPLHF
TGTGCCAGCTCACTAAGAGACGGGACAGGGGGAAATTCACCCCTCCACTTT
>TRBD2|TRBV20-1|few|TRBJ2-4
CSASRRGERDIQYF
TGCAGTGCTAGTCGTCGGGGGGAAAGGGACATTCAGTACTTC
>NA|TRBV7-2|NA|TRBJ1-2
CASSLGVGDYGYTF
TGTGCCAGCAGCTTAGGGGTGGGGGACTATGGCTACACCTTC
>TRBD1|TRBV18|NA|TRBJ1-5
CASSPSGTGLTPQHF
TGTGCCAGCTCACCGAGCGGGACAGGGCTCACCCCCCAGCATTTT
>NA|TRBV20-1|few|TRBJ2-1
CSARGGLPNEQFF
TGCAGTGCTAGAGGGGGACTCCCCAATGAGCAGTTCTTC
>NA|TRBV6-1|NA|TRBJ2-3
CASSEAPYLPMTPQYF
TGTGCCAGCAGTGAAGCGCCCTACCTGCCCATGACTCCGCAGTATTTT
>NA|TRBV20-1|many|TRBJ1-1
CSARISPLKNTEAFF
TGCAGTGCTAGGATCAGCCCCCTGAAGAACACTGAAGCTTTCTTT
>NA|TRBV4-3|once|TRBJ1-2
CASSPRVLWHYGYTF
TGCGCCAGCAGCCCCCGGGTCCTTTGGCACTATGGCTACACCTTC
>NA|TRBV9|few|TRBJ1-5
CASSETVNQPQHF
TGTGCCAGCAGCGAGACGGTGAATCAGCCCCAGCATTTT
>NA|TRBV20-1|NA|TRBJ1-5
CSARRSGRNQPQHF
TGCAGTGCCCGAAGGTCGGGACGCAATCAGCCCCAGCATTTT
>NA|TRBV7-9|NA|TRBJ2-5
CASILDHGIQYF
TGTGCCAGCATCCTAGACCACGGGATCCAGTACTTC
>NA|TRBV7-3|few|TRBJ1-1
CASSLTGVGMNTEAFF
TGTGCCAGCAGCCTAACAGGAGTGGGGATGAACACTGAAGCTTTCTTT
>NA|TRBV28|many|TRBJ2-5
CASSLFQFTGTKSETQYF
TGTGCCAGCAGTTTATTCCAGTTTACCGGGACAAAGAGCGAGACCCAGTACTTC
>NA|TRBV12-3/TRBV12-4|NA|TRBJ2-3
CASSIMSTQYF
TGTGCCAGCAGTATAATGAGTACGCAGTATTTT
>NA|TRBV7-9|NA|TRBJ1-6
CASSFGWGANSPLHF
TGTGCCAGCAGCTTCGGTTGGGGGGCCAATTCACCCCTCCACTTT
>NA|TRBV20-1|few|TRBJ2-7
CSARDNSAGASYEQYF
TGCAGTGCTAGAGATAATAGCGCGGGGGCCTCCTACGAGCAGTACTTC
>NA|TRBV30|NA|TRBJ1-1
CAWDWGVGTEAFF
TGTGCCTGGGATTGGGGCGTGGGGACTGAAGCTTTCTTT
>NA|TRBV11-2|few|TRBJ2-3
CASSLDLIGGRDTQYF
TGTGCCAGCAGCTTAGATCTAATTGGGGGGCGAGATACGCAGTATTTT
>NA|TRBV5-1|NA|TRBJ1-6
CASSLVTSNSPLHF
TGCGCCAGCAGCTTGGTAACGTCCAATTCACCCCTCCACTTT
>NA|TRBV6-2/TRBV6-3|NA|TRBJ1-5
CASSTTSGNQPQHF
TGTGCCAGCAGCACAACGTCAGGGAATCAGCCCCAGCATTTT
>TRBD2|TRBV12-3/TRBV12-4|few|TRBJ2-3
CASHIGLATDTQYF
TGTGCCAGCCACATAGGACTAGCGACAGATACGCAGTATTTT